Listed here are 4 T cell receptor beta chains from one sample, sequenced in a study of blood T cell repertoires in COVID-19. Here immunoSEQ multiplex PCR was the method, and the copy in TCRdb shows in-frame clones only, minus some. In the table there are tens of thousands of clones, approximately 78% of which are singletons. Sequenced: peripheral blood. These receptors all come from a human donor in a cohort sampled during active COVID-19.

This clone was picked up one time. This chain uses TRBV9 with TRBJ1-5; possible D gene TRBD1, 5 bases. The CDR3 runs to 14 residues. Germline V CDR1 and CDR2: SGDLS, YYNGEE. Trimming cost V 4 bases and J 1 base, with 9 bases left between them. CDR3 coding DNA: TGTGCCAGCAGCCCTAGGGGAAGCAATCAGCCCCAGCATTTT. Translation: CASSPRGSNQPQHF.

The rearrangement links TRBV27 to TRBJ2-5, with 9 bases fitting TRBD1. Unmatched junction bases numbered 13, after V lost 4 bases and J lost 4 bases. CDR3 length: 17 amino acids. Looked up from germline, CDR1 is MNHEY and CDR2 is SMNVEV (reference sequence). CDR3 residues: CASSSTQRQGGRETQYF. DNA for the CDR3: TGTGCCAGCAGTTCAACCCAACGACAGGGGGGACGAGAGACCCAGTACTTC.

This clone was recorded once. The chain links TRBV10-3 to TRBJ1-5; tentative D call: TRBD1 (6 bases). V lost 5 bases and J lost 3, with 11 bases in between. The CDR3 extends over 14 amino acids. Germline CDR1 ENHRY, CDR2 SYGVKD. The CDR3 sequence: CAISTGQTNQPQHF. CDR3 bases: TGTGCCATCAGTACCGGACAGACCAATCAGCCCCAGCATTTT.

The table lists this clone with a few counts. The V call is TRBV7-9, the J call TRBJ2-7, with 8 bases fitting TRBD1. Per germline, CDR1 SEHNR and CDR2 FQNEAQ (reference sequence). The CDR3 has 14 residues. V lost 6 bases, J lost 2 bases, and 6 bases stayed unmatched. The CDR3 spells CASSLGQVAYEQYF. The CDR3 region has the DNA TGTGCCAGCAGTCTGGGACAGGTTGCCTACGAGCAGTACTTC.